Listed below are T cell receptor beta chains from one sample, sequenced in a study of blood T cell repertoires in COVID-19. Sequenced by immunoSEQ multiplex PCR; TCRdb stores in-frame clones only, minus some. This table has roughly 70,000 clones, 80% to 85% appearing once. Source material: peripheral blood. These receptor sequences come from a human donor in a cohort sampled during active COVID-19. Both conserved end residues are part of each CDR3. A D gene is named only where the DNA matches it firmly. Where a row states a size, it is once, few, many or the class of an expanded clone; other rows omit it.

>-|TRBJ2-7|15|TRBV5-1|few
CASSLGAQGIDEQYF
TGCGCCAGCAGCTTGGGGGCCCAGGGGATCGACGAGCAGTACTTC
>-|TRBJ2-3|14|TRBV7-8|-
CASSRTLRTDTQYF
TGTGCCAGCAGCCGGACACTCAGGACAGATACGCAGTATTTT
>-|TRBJ1-4|14|TRBV6-5|-
CASSWGATNEKLFF
TGTGCCAGCAGCTGGGGGGCAACTAATGAAAAACTGTTTTTT
>TRBD1|TRBJ1-4|17|TRBV2|-
CASCYGQGSATNEKLFF
TGTGCCAGCTGTTACGGACAGGGGTCGGCGACTAATGAAAAACTGTTTTTT
>-|TRBJ2-7|14|TRBV19|once
CASSNRDKTYEQYF
TGTGCCAGTAGTAACCGGGACAAGACCTACGAGCAGTACTTC
>-|TRBJ1-6|13|TRBV6-5|-
CASLESYNSPLHF
TGTGCCAGCTTGGAGTCCTATAATTCACCCCTCCACTTT
>-|TRBJ2-5|14|TRBV19|-
CASSRGAEKETQYF
TGTGCCAGTAGTCGGGGGGCGGAAAAAGAGACCCAGTACTTC
>-|TRBJ1-4|15|TRBV28|-
CASSLSRDIGEKLFF
TGTGCCAGCAGTCTCTCCCGGGACATAGGGGAAAAACTGTTTTTT
>-|TRBJ2-7|12|TRBV19|-
CASIGALGEQYF
TGTGCCAGTATAGGGGCGTTGGGCGAGCAGTACTTC
>TRBD1|TRBJ1-2|15|TRBV6-6|-
CASSYGTGGGYGYTF
TGTGCCAGCAGTTACGGGACAGGGGGTGGCTATGGCTACACCTTC
>TRBD1|TRBJ1-6|16|TRBV7-8|once
CASSHYTGGGNSPLHF
TGTGCCAGCAGCCATTATACAGGGGGCGGCAATTCACCCCTCCACTTT
>-|TRBJ1-2|15|TRBV6-1|-
CASSEAWNSPYGYTF
TGTGCCAGCAGTGAAGCGTGGAACAGCCCCTATGGCTACACCTTC
>-|TRBJ1-1|13|TRBV14|-
CASSQGARTEAFF
TGTGCCAGCAGCCAGGGGGCGCGAACTGAAGCTTTCTTT
>-|TRBJ2-1|12|TRBV5-1|-
CASSPQGYEQFF
TGCGCCAGCAGCCCACAGGGTTATGAGCAGTTCTTC
>-|TRBJ1-6|14|TRBV27|-
CASRPTGAGSPLHF
TGTGCCAGCAGACCTACTGGGGCGGGATCACCCCTCCACTTT
>TRBD2|TRBJ2-1|21|TRBV10-1|once
CASSDLPAGTSGGYTYNEQFF
TGCGCCAGCAGTGACCTACCCGCCGGGACTAGCGGGGGTTATACCTACAATGAGCAGTTCTTC
>-|TRBJ2-1|13|TRBV18|-
CASSPVLTNEQFF
TGTGCCAGCTCACCCGTGCTGACTAATGAGCAGTTCTTC
>-|TRBJ2-7|14|TRBV4-1|-
CASSQEGLSYEQYF
TGCGCCAGCAGCCAAGAAGGACTATCCTACGAGCAGTACTTC
>TRBD2|TRBJ2-5|16|TRBV7-9|-
CASSSMTSGDQETQYF
TGTGCCAGCAGCTCGATGACTAGCGGGGACCAAGAGACCCAGTACTTC
>-|TRBJ2-3|15|TRBV9|-
CASSPRGSPTDTQYF
TGTGCCAGCAGCCCGCGGGGCAGCCCCACAGATACGCAGTATTTT
>TRBD1|TRBJ2-7|13|TRBV11-3|-
CASSPTGGYEQYF
TGTGCCAGCAGCCCGACAGGGGGCTACGAGCAGTACTTC
>-|TRBJ1-5|13|TRBV4-2|-
CASSQDLRQPQHF
TGTGCCAGCAGCCAAGATCTTCGTCAGCCCCAGCATTTT
>TRBD2|TRBJ2-3|14|TRBV7-3|-
CASSLAGGQDTQYF
TGTGCCAGCAGCTTAGCGGGGGGGCAAGATACGCAGTATTTT
>TRBD1|TRBJ1-2|15|TRBV6-5|-
CASSYQGGRLYGYTF
TGTGCCAGCAGTTACCAGGGGGGACGACTCTATGGCTACACCTTC
>-|TRBJ1-1|15|TRBV2|once
CASSVERPLNTEAFF
TGTGCCAGCAGTGTAGAGCGACCTTTGAACACTGAAGCTTTCTTT
>TRBD2|TRBJ2-1|12|TRBV28|-
CASSLQRGEQFF
TGTGCCAGCAGTTTACAGCGGGGTGAGCAGTTCTTC
>TRBD2|TRBJ2-1|20|TRBV6-2/TRBV6-3|-
CASSSTPHGLAGASYNEQFF
TGTGCCAGCAGTTCGACCCCCCACGGACTAGCGGGGGCATCCTACAATGAGCAGTTCTTC
>-|TRBJ2-3|16|TRBV9|-
CASSVGPGYLSDTQYF
TGTGCCAGCAGCGTAGGGCCGGGTTACCTATCAGATACGCAGTATTTT
>TRBD2|TRBJ2-5|15|TRBV6-5|-
CASSYSSGVGETQYF
TGTGCCAGCAGTTACTCGAGCGGGGTCGGAGAGACCCAGTACTTC
>-|TRBJ2-1|11|TRBV12-3/TRBV12-4|-
CASSSDSEQFF
TGTGCCAGCAGTTCGGACAGTGAGCAGTTCTTC
>TRBD2|TRBJ2-1|15|TRBV13|-
CASSKLAGGQDEQFF
TGTGCCAGCAGCAAACTAGCGGGGGGGCAGGATGAGCAGTTCTTC
>-|TRBJ1-5|13|TRBV27|-
CASSFSSNQPQHF
TGTGCCAGCAGTTTCAGTAGCAATCAGCCCCAGCATTTT
>TRBD2|TRBJ2-3|19|TRBV5-4|-
CASSFPGLAGGSRTDTQYF
TGTGCCAGCAGCTTTCCAGGACTAGCGGGGGGGTCCCGCACAGATACGCAGTATTTT
>TRBD1|TRBJ2-7|15|TRBV28|-
CASSQRTGVTYEQYF
TGTGCCAGCAGCCAAAGGACAGGGGTGACCTACGAGCAGTACTTC
>TRBD1|TRBJ2-3|15|TRBV11-2|-
CASSPSRGNTDTQYF
TGTGCCAGCAGCCCATCCAGGGGGAACACAGATACGCAGTATTTT
>TRBD1|TRBJ1-6|15|TRBV7-3|-
CASSRDRRGNSPLHF
TGTGCCAGCAGCAGGGACAGGAGGGGAAATTCACCCCTCCACTTT
>-|TRBJ2-2|16|TRBV5-1|-
CASSPLSFRVAGELFF
TGCGCCAGCAGCCCCCTTAGCTTCAGGGTCGCCGGGGAGCTGTTTTTT
>TRBD1|TRBJ2-6|16|TRBV6-6|-
CASSPRTGSGANVLTF
TGTGCCAGCAGTCCAAGGACAGGGTCCGGGGCCAACGTCCTGACTTTC
>TRBD2|TRBJ2-5|15|TRBV4-3|-
CASSQGLAGQETQYF
TGCGCCAGCAGCCAAGGACTAGCGGGGCAAGAGACCCAGTACTTC
>-|TRBJ1-2|16|TRBV21-1|-
CASSRTRVRGVYGYTF
TGTGCCAGCAGCAGGACCCGGGTCAGGGGTGTATATGGCTACACCTTC
>TRBD2|TRBJ2-7|17|TRBV5-1|-
CASRVRSGGRSSYEQYF
TGCGCCAGCAGGGTAAGGAGCGGGGGTCGTAGCTCCTACGAGCAGTACTTC
>-|TRBJ2-2|13|TRBV24-1|few
CATREGSTGELFF
TGTGCCACCAGGGAGGGTAGCACCGGGGAGCTGTTTTTT
>-|TRBJ1-1|15|TRBV15|-
CATSRDYQSRERVFF
TGTGCCACCAGCAGAGATTACCAAAGCAGGGAAAGGGTTTTCTTT
>-|TRBJ2-7|14|TRBV4-1|-
CASSQKDISYEQYF
TGCGCCAGCAGCCAAAAAGACATTTCCTACGAGCAGTACTTC
>-|TRBJ2-5|14|TRBV15|few
CATSSRGGAETQYF
TGTGCCACCAGCAGCAGGGGAGGGGCAGAGACCCAGTACTTC
>-|TRBJ2-7|12|TRBV28|-
CASSLHGYEQYF
TGTGCCAGCAGTTTGCACGGGTACGAGCAGTACTTC
>-|TRBJ1-1|11|TRBV6-5|-
CASGLGTEAFF
TGTGCCAGCGGCCTCGGGACTGAAGCTTTCTTT
>TRBD1|TRBJ2-7|14|TRBV11-3|-
CASTEGDRKGEQYF
TGTGCCAGCACCGAGGGGGACAGAAAGGGAGAGCAGTACTTC
>-|TRBJ2-1|14|TRBV29-1|-
CSVEGGVGYNEQFF
TGCAGCGTTGAAGGCGGGGTCGGCTACAATGAGCAGTTCTTC
>TRBD1|TRBJ2-7|15|TRBV24-1|-
CATSDPRDRSYEQYF
TGTGCCACCAGTGACCCCCGGGACAGATCCTACGAGCAGTACTTC